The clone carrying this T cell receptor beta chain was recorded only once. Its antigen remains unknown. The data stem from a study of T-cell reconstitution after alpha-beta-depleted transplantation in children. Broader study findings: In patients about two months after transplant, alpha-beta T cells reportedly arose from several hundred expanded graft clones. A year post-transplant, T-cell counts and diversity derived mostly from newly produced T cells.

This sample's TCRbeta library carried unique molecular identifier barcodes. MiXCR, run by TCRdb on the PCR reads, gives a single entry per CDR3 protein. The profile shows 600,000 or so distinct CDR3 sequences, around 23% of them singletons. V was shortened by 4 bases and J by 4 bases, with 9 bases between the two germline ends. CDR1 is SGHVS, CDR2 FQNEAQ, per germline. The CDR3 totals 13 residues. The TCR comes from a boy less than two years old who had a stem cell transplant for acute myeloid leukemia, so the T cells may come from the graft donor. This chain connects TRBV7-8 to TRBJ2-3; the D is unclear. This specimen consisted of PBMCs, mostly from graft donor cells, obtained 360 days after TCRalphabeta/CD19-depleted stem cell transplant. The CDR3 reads CASSSPGADTQYF. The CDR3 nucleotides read TGTGCCAGCAGCTCCCCTGGGGCAGATACGCAGTATTTT.